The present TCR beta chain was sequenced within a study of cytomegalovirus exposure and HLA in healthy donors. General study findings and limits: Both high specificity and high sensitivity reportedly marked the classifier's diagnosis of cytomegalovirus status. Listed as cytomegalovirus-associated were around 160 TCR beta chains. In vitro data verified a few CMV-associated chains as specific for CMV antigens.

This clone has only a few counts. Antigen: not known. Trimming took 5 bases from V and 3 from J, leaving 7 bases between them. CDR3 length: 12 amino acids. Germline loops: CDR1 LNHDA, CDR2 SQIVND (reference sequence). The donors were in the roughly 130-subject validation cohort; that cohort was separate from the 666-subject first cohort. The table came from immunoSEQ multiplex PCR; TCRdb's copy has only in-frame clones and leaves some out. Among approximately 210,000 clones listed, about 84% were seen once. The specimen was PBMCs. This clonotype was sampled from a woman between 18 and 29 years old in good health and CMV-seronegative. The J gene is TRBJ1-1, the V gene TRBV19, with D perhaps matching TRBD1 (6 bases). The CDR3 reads CASSYRDTEAFF. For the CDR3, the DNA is TGTGCCAGTAGTTACAGGGACACTGAAGCTTTCTTT.